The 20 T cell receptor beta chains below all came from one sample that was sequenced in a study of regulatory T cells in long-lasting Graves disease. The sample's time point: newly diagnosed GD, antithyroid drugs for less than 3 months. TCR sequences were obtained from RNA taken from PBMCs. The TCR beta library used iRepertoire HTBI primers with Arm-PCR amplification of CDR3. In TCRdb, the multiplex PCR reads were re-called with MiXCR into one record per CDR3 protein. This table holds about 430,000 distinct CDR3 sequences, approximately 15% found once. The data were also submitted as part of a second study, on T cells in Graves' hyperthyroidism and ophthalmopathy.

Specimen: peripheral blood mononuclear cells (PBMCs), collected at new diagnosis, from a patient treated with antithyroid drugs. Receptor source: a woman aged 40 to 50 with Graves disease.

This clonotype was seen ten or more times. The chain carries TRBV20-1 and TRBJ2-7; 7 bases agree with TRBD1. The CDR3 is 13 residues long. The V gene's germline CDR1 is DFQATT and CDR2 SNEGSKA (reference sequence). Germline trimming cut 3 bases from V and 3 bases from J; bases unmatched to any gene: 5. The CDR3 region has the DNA TGCAGTGCTAGCGGGGACAGCTTCTACGAGCAGTACTTC. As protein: CSASGDSFYEQYF.

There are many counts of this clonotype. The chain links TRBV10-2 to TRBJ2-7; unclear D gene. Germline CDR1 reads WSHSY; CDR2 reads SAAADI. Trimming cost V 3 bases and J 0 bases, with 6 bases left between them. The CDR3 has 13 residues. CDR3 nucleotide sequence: TGCGCCAGCAGTGATGCCGCCTCCTACGAGCAGTACTTC. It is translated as CASSDAASYEQYF.

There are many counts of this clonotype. For the CDR3, the DNA is TGTGCCAGCAGTGCCGAGACTAGCGGGATTTACAATGAGCAGTTCTTC. This codes for CASSAETSGIYNEQFF. The chain uses TRBV6-1 and TRBJ2-1, with TRBD2 identical over 11 bases. The junction had 6 bases not matched to a gene; V was cut back by 4 bases and J by 4 bases. CDR3 size: 16 residues. Germline values: CDR1 MNHNS, CDR2 SASEGT.

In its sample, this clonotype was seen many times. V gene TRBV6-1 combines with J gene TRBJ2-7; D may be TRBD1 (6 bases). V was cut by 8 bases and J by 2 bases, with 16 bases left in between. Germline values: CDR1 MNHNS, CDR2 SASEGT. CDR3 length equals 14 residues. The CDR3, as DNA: TGTGCCAGCCTACAGGGATTCCGTGCCTACGAGCAGTACTTC. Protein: CASLQGFRAYEQYF.

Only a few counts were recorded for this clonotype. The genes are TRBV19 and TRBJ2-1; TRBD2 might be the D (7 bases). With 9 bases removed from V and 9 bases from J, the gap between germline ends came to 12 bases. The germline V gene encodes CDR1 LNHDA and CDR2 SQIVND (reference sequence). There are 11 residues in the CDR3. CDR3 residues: CASRGGAEQFF. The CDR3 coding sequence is TGTGCCAGCAGAGGGGGGGCTGAGCAGTTCTTC. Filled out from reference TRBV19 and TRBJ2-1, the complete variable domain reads DGGITQSPKYLFRKEGQNVTLSCEQNLNHDAMYWYRQDPGQGLRLIYYSQIVNDFQKGDIAEGYSVSREKKESFPLTVTSAQKNPTAFYLCASRGGAEQFFGPGTRLTVL.

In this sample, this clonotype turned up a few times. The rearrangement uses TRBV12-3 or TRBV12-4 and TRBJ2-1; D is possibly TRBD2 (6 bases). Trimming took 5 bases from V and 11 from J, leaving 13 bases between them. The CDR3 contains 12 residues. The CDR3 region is CASSPGEWKQFF. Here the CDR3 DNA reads TGTGCCAGCAGTCCGGGAGAGTGGAAGCAGTTCTTC.

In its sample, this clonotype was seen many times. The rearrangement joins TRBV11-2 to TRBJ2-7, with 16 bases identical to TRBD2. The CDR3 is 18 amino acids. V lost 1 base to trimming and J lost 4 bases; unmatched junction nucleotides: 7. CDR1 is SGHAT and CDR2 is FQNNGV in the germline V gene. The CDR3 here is CASSLGRGLAGGGYEQYF. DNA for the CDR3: TGTGCCAGCAGCTTAGGGCGGGGACTAGCGGGAGGGGGATACGAGCAGTACTTC.

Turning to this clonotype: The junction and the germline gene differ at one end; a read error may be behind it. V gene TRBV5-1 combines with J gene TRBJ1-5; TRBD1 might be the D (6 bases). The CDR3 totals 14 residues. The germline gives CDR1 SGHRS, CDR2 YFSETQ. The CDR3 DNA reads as TGTGCCAGCAGCGGGGGGGGGCAGGGTCAGCCCCAGCATTTT. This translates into CASSGGGQGQPQHF.

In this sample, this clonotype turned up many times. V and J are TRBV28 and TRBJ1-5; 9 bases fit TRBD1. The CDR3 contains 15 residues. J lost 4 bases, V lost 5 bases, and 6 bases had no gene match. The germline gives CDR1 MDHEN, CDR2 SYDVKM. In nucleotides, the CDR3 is TGTGCCAGCAGTCTACAGGGGGCTCGGAATCAGCCCCAGCATTTT. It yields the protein CASSLQGARNQPQHF.

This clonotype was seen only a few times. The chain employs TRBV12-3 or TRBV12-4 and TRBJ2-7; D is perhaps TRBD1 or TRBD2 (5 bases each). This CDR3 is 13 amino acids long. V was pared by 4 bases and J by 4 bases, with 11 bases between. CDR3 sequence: CASSWDGGYEQYF. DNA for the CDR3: TGTGCCAGCAGTTGGGACGGAGGATACGAGCAGTACTTC.

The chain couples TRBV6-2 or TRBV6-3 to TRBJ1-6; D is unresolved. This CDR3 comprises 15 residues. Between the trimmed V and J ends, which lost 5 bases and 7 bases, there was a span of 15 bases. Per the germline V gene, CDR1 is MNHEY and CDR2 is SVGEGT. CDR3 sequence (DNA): TGTGCCAGCAGTGAGTCTTTACGGGAAAATTCACCCCTCCACTTT. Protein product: CASSESLRENSPLHF.

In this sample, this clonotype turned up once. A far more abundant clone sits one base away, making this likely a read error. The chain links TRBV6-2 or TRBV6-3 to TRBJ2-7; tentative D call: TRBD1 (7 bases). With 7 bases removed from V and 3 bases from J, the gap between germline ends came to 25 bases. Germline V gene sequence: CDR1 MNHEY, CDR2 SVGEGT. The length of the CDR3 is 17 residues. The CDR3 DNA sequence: TGTGCCAGCAATTATGACAGGGACTCCCCCCATCGCTACGAGCAGTACTTC. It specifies CASNYDRDSPHRYEQYF.

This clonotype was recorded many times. CDR3 nucleotide sequence: TGCGCCAGCAGTGGTGGGACTTCTTATGGCTACACCTTC. It translates to CASSGGTSYGYTF. The J gene is TRBJ1-2, the V gene TRBV10-2; maybe TRBD1 (5 bases). The CDR3 is made up of 13 amino acids. Germline assignment: CDR1 WSHSY and CDR2 SAAADI. V was cut by 4 bases and J by 5 bases, with 11 bases left in between.

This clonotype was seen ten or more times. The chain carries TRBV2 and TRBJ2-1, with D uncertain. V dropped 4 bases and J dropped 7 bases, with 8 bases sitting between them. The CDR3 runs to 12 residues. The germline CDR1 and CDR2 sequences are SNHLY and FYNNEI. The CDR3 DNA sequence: TGTGCCAGCAGTGGGACCCGAAATGAGCAGTTCTTC. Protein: CASSGTRNEQFF.

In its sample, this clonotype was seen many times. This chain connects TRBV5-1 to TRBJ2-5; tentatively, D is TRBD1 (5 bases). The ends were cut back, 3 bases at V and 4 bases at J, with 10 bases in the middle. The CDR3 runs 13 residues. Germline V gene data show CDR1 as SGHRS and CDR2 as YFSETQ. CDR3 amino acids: CASSYGAGETQYF. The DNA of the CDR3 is TGCGCCAGCAGCTATGGGGCAGGAGAGACCCAGTACTTC. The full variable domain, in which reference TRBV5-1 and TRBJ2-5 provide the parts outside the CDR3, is KAGVTQTPRYLIKTRGQQVTLSCSPISGHRSVSWYQQTPGQGLQFLFEYFSETQRNKGNFPGRFSGRQFSNSRSEMNVSTLELGDSALYLCASSYGAGETQYFGPGTRLLVL.

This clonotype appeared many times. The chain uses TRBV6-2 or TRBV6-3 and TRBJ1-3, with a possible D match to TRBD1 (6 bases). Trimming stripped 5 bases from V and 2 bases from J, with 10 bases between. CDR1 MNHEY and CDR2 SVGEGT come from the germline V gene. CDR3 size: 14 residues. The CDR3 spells CASSIGGTGNTIYF. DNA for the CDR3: TGTGCCAGCAGTATAGGGGGTACTGGAAACACCATATATTTT.

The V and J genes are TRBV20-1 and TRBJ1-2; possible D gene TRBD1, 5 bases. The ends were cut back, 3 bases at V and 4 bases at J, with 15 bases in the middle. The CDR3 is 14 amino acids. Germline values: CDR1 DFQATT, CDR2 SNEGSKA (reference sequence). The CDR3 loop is CSASRRGSSYGYTF. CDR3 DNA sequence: TGCAGTGCTAGTCGAAGGGGCAGCTCCTATGGCTACACCTTC.

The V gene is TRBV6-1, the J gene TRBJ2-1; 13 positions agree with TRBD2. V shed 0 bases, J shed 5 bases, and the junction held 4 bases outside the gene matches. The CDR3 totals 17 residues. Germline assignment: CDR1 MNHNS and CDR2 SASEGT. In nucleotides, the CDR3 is TGTGCCAGCAGTGAAGCTTCAGGGACTAGCGGGAACAATGAGCAGTTCTTC. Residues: CASSEASGTSGNNEQFF.

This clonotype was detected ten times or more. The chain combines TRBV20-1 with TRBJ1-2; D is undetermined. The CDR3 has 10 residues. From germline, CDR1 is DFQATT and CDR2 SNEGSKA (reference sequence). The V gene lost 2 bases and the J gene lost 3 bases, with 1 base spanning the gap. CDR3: CSARHYGYTF. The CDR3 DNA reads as TGCAGTGCTAGACACTATGGCTACACCTTC.

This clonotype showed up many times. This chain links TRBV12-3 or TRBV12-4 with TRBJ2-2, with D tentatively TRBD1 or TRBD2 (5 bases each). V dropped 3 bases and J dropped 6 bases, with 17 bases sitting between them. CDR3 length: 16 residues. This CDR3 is CASSFGVGAGPGELFF. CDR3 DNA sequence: TGTGCCAGCAGTTTCGGGGTAGGGGCAGGCCCCGGGGAGCTGTTTTTT.